The rows below give T cell receptor beta chains drawn from one sample of a study of control samples from healthy donors and cancer patients. Repertoires were generated with immunoSEQ multiplex PCR, while TCRdb's copy carries only in-frame clones and drops some. Of 90,000 to 110,000 clones in the sample, just over 90% were seen once. Sequenced sample: blood. These receptors all come from a human donor in good health. The donor label of this sample is uncertain. CDR3s include the opening cysteine and the closing phenylalanine or tryptophan. A D gene is named only where the DNA matches it firmly. Rows give clone size only sometimes, using once, few, many, or a class for an expanded clone.

>once|TRBJ2-6|.|TRBV24-1
CATSTARSGANVLTF
TGTGCCACGTCGACAGCTCGCTCTGGGGCCAACGTCCTGACTTTC
>.|TRBJ1-1|TRBD1|TRBV10-3
CAISEGQGNIVAFF
TGTGCCATCAGTGAAGGACAGGGGAATATTGTAGCTTTCTTT
>.|TRBJ1-3|.|TRBV6-5
CASEVSSGNTIYF
TGTGCCAGCGAAGTGAGCTCTGGAAACACCATATATTTT
>.|TRBJ1-5|.|TRBV11-2
CASSLEGQSNQPQHF
TGTGCCAGCAGCTTAGAGGGGCAGAGCAATCAGCCCCAGCATTTT
>.|TRBJ2-7|.|TRBV6-5
CASNSRGPYEQYF
TGTGCCAGCAACTCCAGGGGACCCTACGAGCAGTACTTC
>.|TRBJ1-1|.|TRBV5-1
CASSLEQGNTEAFF
TGCGCCAGCAGCTTGGAACAGGGAAACACTGAAGCTTTCTTT
>.|TRBJ1-6|.|TRBV27
CASSLLSRVDSPLHF
TGTGCCAGCAGTTTATTATCCAGGGTCGATTCACCCCTCCACTTT
>.|TRBJ1-1|TRBD1|TRBV11-2
CASSSQGGQAEAFF
TGTGCCAGCAGCTCCCAGGGGGGTCAAGCTGAAGCTTTCTTT
>.|TRBJ2-1|TRBD2|TRBV10-3
CAIMVAGGLEQFF
TGTGCCATCATGGTAGCGGGGGGTCTTGAGCAGTTCTTC
>.|TRBJ1-2|.|TRBV29-1
CSVRIWTVHNYGYTF
TGCAGCGTCCGCATCTGGACCGTACATAACTATGGCTACACCTTC
>.|TRBJ2-7|.|TRBV27
CASSFTTNTYEQYF
TGTGCCAGCAGTTTTACAACCAACACCTACGAGCAGTACTTC
>.|TRBJ1-6|.|TRBV2
CASSEYRGVWDSPLHF
TGTGCCAGCAGTGAATATAGGGGTGTATGGGATTCACCCCTCCACTTT
>.|TRBJ2-1|.|TRBV5-4
CASSGTKYNEQFF
TGTGCCAGCAGCGGGACCAAATACAATGAGCAGTTCTTC
>.|TRBJ2-1|.|TRBV28
CASSEGNEQFF
TGTGCCAGCAGTGAGGGGAATGAGCAGTTCTTC
>.|TRBJ1-2|TRBD1|TRBV27
CASRLQGANYGYTF
TGTGCCAGCAGGCTACAGGGGGCTAACTATGGCTACACCTTC
>.|TRBJ2-2|.|TRBV29-1
CSAIGGNTGELFF
TGCAGCGCCATAGGGGGTAACACCGGGGAGCTGTTTTTT
>.|TRBJ1-2|TRBD1|TRBV6-5
CASSYSETGEGYTF
TGTGCCAGCAGTTACTCCGAGACAGGGGAAGGCTACACCTTC
>.|TRBJ1-1|.|TRBV6-5
CASRPRQSLNTEAFF
TGTGCCAGCAGGCCCCGACAGAGCCTGAACACTGAAGCTTTCTTT
>.|TRBJ1-2|.|TRBV2
CASSFGAGSGYTF
TGTGCCAGCAGTTTTGGGGCAGGGTCCGGCTACACCTTC
>few|TRBJ1-1|.|TRBV2
CASSELENTEAFF
TGTGCCAGCAGTGAGCTCGAGAACACTGAAGCTTTCTTT
>few|TRBJ2-3|.|TRBV5-6
CASSLATDTQYF
TGTGCCAGCAGCTTGGCCACAGATACGCAGTATTTT
>.|TRBJ2-7|.|TRBV5-1
CASKPLRFDYEQYF
TGCGCCAGCAAACCGCTGAGGTTCGACTACGAGCAGTACTTC